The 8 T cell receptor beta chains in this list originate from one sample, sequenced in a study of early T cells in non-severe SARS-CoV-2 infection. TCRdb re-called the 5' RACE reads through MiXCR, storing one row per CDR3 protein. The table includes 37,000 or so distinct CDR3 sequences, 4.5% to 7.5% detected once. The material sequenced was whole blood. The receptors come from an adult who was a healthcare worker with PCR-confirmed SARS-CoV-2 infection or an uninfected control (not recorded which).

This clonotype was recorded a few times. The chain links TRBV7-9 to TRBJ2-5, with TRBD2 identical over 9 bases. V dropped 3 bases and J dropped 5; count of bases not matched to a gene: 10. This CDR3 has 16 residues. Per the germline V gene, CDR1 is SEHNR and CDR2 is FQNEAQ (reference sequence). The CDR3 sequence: CASSFNAGGPKETQYF. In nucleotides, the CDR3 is TGTGCCAGCAGCTTTAACGCGGGAGGGCCCAAGGAGACCCAGTACTTC.

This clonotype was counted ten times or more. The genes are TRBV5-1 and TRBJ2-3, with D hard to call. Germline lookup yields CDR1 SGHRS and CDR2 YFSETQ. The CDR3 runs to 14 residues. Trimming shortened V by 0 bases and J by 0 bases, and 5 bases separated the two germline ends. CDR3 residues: CASSLAQSTDTQYF. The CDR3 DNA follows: TGCGCCAGCAGCTTGGCACAAAGCACAGATACGCAGTATTTT.

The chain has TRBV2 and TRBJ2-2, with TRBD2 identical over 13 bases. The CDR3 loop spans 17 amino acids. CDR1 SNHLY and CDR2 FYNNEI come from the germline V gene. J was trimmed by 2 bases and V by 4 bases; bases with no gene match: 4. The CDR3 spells CASSARTSGGNTGELFF. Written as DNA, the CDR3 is TGTGCCAGCAGTGCGCGGACTAGCGGGGGAAACACCGGGGAGCTGTTTTTT.

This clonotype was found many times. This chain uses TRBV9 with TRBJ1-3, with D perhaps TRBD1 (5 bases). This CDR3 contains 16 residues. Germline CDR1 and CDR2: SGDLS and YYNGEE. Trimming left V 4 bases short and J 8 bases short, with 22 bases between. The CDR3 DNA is TGTGCCAGCAGCCCCGGAGGGGCACACGCTAGGGACACCATATATTTT. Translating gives CASSPGGAHARDTIYF.

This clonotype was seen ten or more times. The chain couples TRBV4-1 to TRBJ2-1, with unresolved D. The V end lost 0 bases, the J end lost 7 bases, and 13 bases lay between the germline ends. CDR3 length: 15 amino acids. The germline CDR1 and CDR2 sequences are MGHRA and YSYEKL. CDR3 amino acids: CASSQEDADWNEQFF. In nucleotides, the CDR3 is TGCGCCAGCAGCCAAGAAGACGCGGATTGGAATGAGCAGTTCTTC.

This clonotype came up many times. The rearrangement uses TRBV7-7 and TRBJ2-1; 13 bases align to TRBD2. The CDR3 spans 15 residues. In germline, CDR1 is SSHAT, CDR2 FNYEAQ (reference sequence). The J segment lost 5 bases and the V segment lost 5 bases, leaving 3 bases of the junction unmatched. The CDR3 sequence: CASSVGLAGNNEQFF. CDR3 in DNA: TGTGCCAGCAGCGTGGGACTAGCGGGAAACAATGAGCAGTTCTTC. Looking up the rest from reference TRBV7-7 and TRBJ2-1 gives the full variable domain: GAGVSQSPRYKVTKRGQDVTLRCDPISSHATLYWYQQALGQGPEFLTYFNYEAQPDKSGLPSDRFSAERPEGSISTLTIQRTEQRDSAMYRCASSVGLAGNNEQFFGPGTRLTVL.

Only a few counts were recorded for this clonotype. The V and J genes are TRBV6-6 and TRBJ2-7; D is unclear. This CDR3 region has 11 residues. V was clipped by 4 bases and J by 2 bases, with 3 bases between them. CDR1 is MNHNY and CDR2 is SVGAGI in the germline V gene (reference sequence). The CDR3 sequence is CASSWTYEQYF. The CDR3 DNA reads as TGTGCCAGCAGTTGGACCTACGAGCAGTACTTC.

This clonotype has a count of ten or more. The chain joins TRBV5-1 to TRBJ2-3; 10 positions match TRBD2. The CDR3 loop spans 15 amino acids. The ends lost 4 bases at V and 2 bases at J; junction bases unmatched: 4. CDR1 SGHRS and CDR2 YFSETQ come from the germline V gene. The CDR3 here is CASSPTSGITDTQYF. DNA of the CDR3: TGCGCCAGCAGCCCTACTAGCGGGATCACAGATACGCAGTATTTT.